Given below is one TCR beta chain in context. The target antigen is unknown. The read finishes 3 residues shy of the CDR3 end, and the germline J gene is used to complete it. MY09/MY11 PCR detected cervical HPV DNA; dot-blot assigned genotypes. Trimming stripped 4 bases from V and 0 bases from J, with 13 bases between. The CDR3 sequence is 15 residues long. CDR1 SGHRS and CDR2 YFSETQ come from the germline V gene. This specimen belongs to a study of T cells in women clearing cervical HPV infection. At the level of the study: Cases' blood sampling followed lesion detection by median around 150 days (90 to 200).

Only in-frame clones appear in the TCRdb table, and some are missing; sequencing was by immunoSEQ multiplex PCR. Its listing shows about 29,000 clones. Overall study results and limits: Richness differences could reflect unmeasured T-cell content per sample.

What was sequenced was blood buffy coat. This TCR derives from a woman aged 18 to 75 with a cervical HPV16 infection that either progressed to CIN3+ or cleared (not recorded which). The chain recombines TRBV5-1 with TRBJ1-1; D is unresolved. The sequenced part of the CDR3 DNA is TGCGCCAGCAGCCCGGGCGGGCAGCTGAACACTGAA. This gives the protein CASSPGGQLNTE. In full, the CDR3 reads CASSPGGQLNTEAFF.